These 10 T cell receptor beta chains share one sample of origin, sequenced in a study of cytomegalovirus exposure and HLA in healthy donors (dated by TCRdb to the late 2010s). Library creation used the immunoSEQ multiplex PCR assay. A mixture of 60 forward primers for TCR Vbeta segments and 13 reverse primers for TCR Jbeta segments was used in the multiplex PCR. TCRdb re-hosts the immuneACCESS table, in-frame sequences only. Its copies lack some clones; in the studies checked, an unresolved V gene accounts for under half of them, and the cause for the rest is not known. Within this sample are under 85,000 clones, with roughly 79% of them counted one time only. The ten largest clones capture 1.5% to 2% of the sample. Sequenced input: PBMCs. These receptors all stem from a man aged 35 to 55 in good health and CMV-seronegative.

The genes are TRBV4-2 and TRBJ2-1, with 9 positions matching TRBD2. V dropped 0 bases and J dropped 7; count of bases not matched to a gene: 7. The CDR3 is 16 amino acids. CDR1 is LGHNA, CDR2 YNFKEQ, per germline. CDR3 amino acids: CASSQDQAGGGNEQFF. CDR3 DNA sequence: TGTGCCAGCAGCCAAGATCAAGCGGGAGGCGGGAATGAGCAGTTCTTC.

The rearrangement joins TRBV9 to TRBJ1-2; D is possibly TRBD1 (6 bases). The CDR3 length is 14 residues. Trimming removed 4 bases at V and 4 bases at J, with 14 bases between. CDR1 is SGDLS, CDR2 YYNGEE, per germline. In nucleotides, the CDR3 is TGTGCCAGCAGCCCGACAGGCCCTAGCTATGGCTACACCTTC. Translating gives CASSPTGPSYGYTF. Full variable domain (rest looked up from reference TRBV9 and TRBJ1-2): DSGVTQTPKHLITATGQRVTLRCSPRSGDLSVYWYQQSLDQGLQFLIQYYNGEERAKGNILERFSAQQFPDLHSELNLSSLELGDSALYFCASSPTGPSYGYTFGSGTRLTVV.

This clone was detected only once. V usage is TRBV7-6 and J usage is TRBJ2-7, with TRBD2 matching 10 bases. Germline CDR1 reads SGHVS; CDR2 reads FNYEAQ. The junction had 11 bases not matched to a gene; V was cut back by 5 bases and J by 7 bases. The CDR3 loop spans 15 amino acids. The DNA for the CDR3 is TGTGCCAGCAGCCCCATAAGCGGGGGGGGGAATGAGCAGTACTTC. This translates into CASSPISGGGNEQYF.

The V call is TRBV5-6, the J call TRBJ2-7, with 13 bases fitting TRBD2. This CDR3 region has 17 residues. J gave up 3 bases and V 4 bases, and 10 bases lay outside the gene matches. CDR1 and CDR2 (germline): SGHDT, YYEEEE. This CDR3 is CASSLGLAGVGSYEQYF. The DNA for the CDR3 is TGTGCCAGCAGCCTAGGACTAGCGGGAGTAGGGAGCTACGAGCAGTACTTC.

The chain uses TRBV5-6 and TRBJ2-6; no clear D. The CDR3 is 15 amino acids. CDR1 and CDR2 from the germline V gene are SGHDT and YYEEEE. V lost 4 bases and J lost 0, with 8 bases in between. The CDR3 spells CASSAGPSGANVLTF. CDR3 in DNA: TGTGCCAGCAGCGCAGGTCCCTCTGGGGCCAACGTCCTGACTTTC.

V usage is TRBV9 and J usage is TRBJ2-1, with 8 bases aligning to TRBD2. Germline assignment: CDR1 SGDLS and CDR2 YYNGEE. V lost 2 bases to trimming and J lost 1 base; unmatched junction nucleotides: 8. There are 17 residues in the CDR3. The CDR3 DNA reads TGTGCCAGCAGCGTCCGATACGGGGGGGGATCCTACAATGAGCAGTTCTTC. It yields the protein CASSVRYGGGSYNEQFF.

The rearrangement joins TRBV5-4 to TRBJ1-1; 7 nucleotides line up with TRBD1. Germline V gene lookup returns CDR1 SGHNT and CDR2 YYREEE (reference sequence). The V gene end was trimmed by 1 base and the J gene end by 7 bases; junction bases not matched to a gene: 4. This CDR3 spans 13 amino acids. The DNA of the CDR3 is TGTGCCAGCAGCTTGTACAGGGGCTATGAAGCTTTCTTT. Translated: CASSLYRGYEAFF.

The V gene is TRBV28, the J gene TRBJ1-1; maybe TRBD1 (6 bases). The CDR3 covers 16 residues. CDR1 and CDR2 from the germline V gene are MDHEN and SYDVKM. V lost 11 bases, J lost 0 bases, and 22 bases lay in between. In DNA form, the CDR3 reads TGTGCCGCCTGGGGACATCTCCCCTTTTTGAACACTGAAGCTTTCTTT. It encodes CAAWGHLPFLNTEAFF.

The chain links TRBV4-2 to TRBJ2-7; TRBD1 aligns across 11 bases. The trim removed 5 bases at V and 2 bases at J, leaving 5 bases unmatched. CDR3 length equals 15 residues. CDR1 LGHNA and CDR2 YNFKEQ come from the germline V gene. CDR3 sequence: CASSGRDRGAYEQYF. The CDR3 DNA follows: TGTGCCAGCAGCGGCCGGGACAGGGGGGCCTACGAGCAGTACTTC.

The chain is built from TRBV10-3 and TRBJ1-1; 7 bases are shared with TRBD1. Germline loops: CDR1 ENHRY, CDR2 SYGVKD. The junction had 10 bases not matched to a gene; V was cut back by 10 bases and J by 2 bases. The CDR3 loop spans 14 amino acids. The CDR3: CATIPGTDNTEAFF. CDR3 nucleotides: TGTGCCACGATTCCCGGGACAGACAACACTGAAGCTTTCTTT.